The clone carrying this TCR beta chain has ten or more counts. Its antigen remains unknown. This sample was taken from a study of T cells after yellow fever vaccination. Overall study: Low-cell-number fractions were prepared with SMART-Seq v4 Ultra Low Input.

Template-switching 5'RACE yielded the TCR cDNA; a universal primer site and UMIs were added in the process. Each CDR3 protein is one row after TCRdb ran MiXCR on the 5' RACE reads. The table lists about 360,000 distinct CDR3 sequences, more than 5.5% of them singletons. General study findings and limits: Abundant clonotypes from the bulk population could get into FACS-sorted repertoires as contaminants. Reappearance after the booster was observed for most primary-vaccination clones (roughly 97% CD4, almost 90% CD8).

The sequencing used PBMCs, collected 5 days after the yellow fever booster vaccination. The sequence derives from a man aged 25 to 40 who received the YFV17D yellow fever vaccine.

Written as DNA, the CDR3 is TGTGCCAGCAGCTTAGTACTAGCGGGGGACAATGAGCAGTTCTTC. Translated: CASSLVLAGDNEQFF. The gene calls are TRBV7-9 and TRBJ2-1; 11 bases are a match to TRBD2. The CDR3 consists of 15 residues. In germline, CDR1 is SEHNR, CDR2 FQNEAQ (reference sequence). V trimming: 1 base; J trimming: 5 bases; junction bases outside the gene matches: 1.